This T cell receptor (beta chain) was identified in a study of OX40 agonist ivuxolimab in advanced cancers. V lost 1 base to trimming and J lost 2 bases, with 9 bases between them. CDR1 is SGHDN and CDR2 is FVKESK in the germline V gene. The CDR3 is made up of 14 amino acids. Worth noting for this clone: The target antigen is unknown.

Notes on the study in general: There were, on average, more expanded clones in CD8+ T cells than in CD4+.

Only in-frame clones appear in the TCRdb table, and some are missing; sequencing was by immunoSEQ multiplex PCR. The sample holds approximately 58,000 clones, around four fifths seen once. The TCR comes from an adult with an advanced solid tumor such as melanoma, head and neck, liver or kidney cancer. The chain is built from TRBV14 and TRBJ2-7; unclear D gene. The specimen was CD4+ or CD8+ T cells sorted from blood, collected in a trial of the OX40 agonist ivuxolimab. The DNA of the CDR3 is TGTGCCAGCAGCCAAGGTAGAGCCCCCTACGAGCAGTACTTC. Its translation is CASSQGRAPYEQYF. The full variable domain, rest sourced from reference TRBV14 and TRBJ2-7, is EAGVTQFPSHSVIEKGQTVTLRCDPISGHDNLYWYRRVMGKEIKFLLHFVKESKQDESGMPNNRFLAERTGGTYSTLKVQPAELEDSGVYFCASSQGRAPYEQYFGPGTRLTVT.